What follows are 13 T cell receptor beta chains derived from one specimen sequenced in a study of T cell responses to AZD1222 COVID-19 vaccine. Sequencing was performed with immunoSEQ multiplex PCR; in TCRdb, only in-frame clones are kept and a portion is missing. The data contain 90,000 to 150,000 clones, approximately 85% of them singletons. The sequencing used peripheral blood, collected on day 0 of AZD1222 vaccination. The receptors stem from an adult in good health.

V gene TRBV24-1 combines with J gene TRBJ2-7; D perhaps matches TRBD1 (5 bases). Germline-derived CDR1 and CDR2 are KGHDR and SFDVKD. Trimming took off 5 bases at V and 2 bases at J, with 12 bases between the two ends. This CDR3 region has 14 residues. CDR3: CATSGTNPPYEQYF. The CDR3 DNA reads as TGTGCCACCAGTGGGACAAACCCTCCCTACGAGCAGTACTTC.

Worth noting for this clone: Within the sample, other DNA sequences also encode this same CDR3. The CDR3, as DNA: TGTGCCAGTAGCCTGGCGGCAGCCAAAAACATTCAGTACTTC. Its protein is CASSLAAAKNIQYF. The chain uses TRBV19 and TRBJ2-4; D remains ambiguous. V lost 6 bases, J lost 0 bases, and 9 bases lay in between. The CDR3 has 14 residues. Germline V gene data show CDR1 as LNHDA and CDR2 as SQIVND (reference sequence).

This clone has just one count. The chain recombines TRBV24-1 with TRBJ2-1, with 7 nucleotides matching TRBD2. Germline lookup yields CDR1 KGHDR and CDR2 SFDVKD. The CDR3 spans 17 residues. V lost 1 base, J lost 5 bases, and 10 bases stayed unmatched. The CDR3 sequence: CATSDLPGGRTDNEQFF. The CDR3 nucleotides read TGTGCCACCAGTGATTTACCGGGGGGACGGACGGACAATGAGCAGTTCTTC.

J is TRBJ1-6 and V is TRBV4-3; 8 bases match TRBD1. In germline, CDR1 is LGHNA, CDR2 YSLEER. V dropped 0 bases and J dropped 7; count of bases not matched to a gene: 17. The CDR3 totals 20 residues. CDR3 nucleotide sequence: TGCGCCAGCAGCCAAGACATTCAGGGGGCCCGGATAGGCTTGAATTCACCCCTCCACTTT. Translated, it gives CASSQDIQGARIGLNSPLHF.

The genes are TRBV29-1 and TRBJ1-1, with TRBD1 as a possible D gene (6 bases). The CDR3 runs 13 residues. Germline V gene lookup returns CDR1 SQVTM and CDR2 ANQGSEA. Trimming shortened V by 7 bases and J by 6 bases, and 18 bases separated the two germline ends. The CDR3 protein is CSAYREVSPEAFF. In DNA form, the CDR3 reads TGCAGCGCCTACAGGGAAGTCAGCCCTGAAGCTTTCTTT.

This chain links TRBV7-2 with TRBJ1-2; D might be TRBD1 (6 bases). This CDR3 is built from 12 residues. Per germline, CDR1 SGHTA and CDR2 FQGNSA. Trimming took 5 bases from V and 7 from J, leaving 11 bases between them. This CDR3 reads CASSLGGFGYTF. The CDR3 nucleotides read TGTGCCAGCAGCCTGGGGGGCTTTGGCTACACCTTC.

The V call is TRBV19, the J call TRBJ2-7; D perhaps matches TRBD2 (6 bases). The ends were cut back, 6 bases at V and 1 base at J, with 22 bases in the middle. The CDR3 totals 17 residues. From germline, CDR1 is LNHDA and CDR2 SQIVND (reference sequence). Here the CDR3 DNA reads TGTGCCAGTAGAGGAAGGGAGAGCGGGTCAGGGTCCTACGAGCAGTACTTC. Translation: CASRGRESGSGSYEQYF.

The CDR3 DNA reads as TGTGCCAGCAGCCAAGACCGTCGGGGGGCCCAAGCTTTCTTT. Translation gives CASSQDRRGAQAFF. The chain combines TRBV3-1 (or the pseudogene TRBV3-2) with TRBJ1-1; TRBD1 might be the D (6 bases). Between the trimmed V and J ends, which lost 0 bases and 9 bases, there was a span of 14 bases. CDR3 length: 14 residues. CDR1 is LGHDT, CDR2 YNNKEL, per germline (reference sequence).

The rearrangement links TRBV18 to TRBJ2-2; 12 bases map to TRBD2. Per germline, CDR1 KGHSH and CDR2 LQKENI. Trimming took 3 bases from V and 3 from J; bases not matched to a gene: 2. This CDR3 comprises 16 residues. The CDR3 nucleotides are TGTGCCAGCTCACCTTCTAGCGGGAGGGACACCGGGGAGCTGTTTTTT. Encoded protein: CASSPSSGRDTGELFF.

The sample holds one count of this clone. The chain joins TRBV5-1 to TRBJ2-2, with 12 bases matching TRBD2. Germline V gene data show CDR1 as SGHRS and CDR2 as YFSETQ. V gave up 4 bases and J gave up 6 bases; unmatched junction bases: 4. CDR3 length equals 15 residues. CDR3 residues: CASSPLAGGAGELFF. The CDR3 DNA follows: TGCGCCAGCAGCCCCCTAGCGGGAGGGGCCGGGGAGCTGTTTTTT. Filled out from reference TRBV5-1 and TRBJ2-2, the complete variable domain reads KAGVTQTPRYLIKTRGQQVTLSCSPISGHRSVSWYQQTPGQGLQFLFEYFSETQRNKGNFPGRFSGRQFSNSRSEMNVSTLELGDSALYLCASSPLAGGAGELFFGEGSRLTVL.

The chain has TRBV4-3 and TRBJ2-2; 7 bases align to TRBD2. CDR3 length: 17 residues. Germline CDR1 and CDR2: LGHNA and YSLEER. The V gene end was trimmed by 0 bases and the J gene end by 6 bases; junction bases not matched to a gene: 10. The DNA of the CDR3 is TGCGCCAGCAGCCAAGAGTCCTGGGGCGGGAGCTCCGGGGAGCTGTTTTTT. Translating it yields CASSQESWGGSSGELFF.

CDR3 amino acids: CASSQGQPNNSPLHF. In DNA, the CDR3 is TGCGCCAGCAGCCAGGGACAGCCTAATAATTCACCCCTCCACTTT. The rearrangement uses TRBV5-1 and TRBJ1-6; TRBD1 matches at 7 bases. Germline-derived CDR1 and CDR2 are SGHRS and YFSETQ. The CDR3 length is 15 residues. Trimming at V came to 4 bases and at J to 5 bases, leaving 6 bases not matched to a gene.

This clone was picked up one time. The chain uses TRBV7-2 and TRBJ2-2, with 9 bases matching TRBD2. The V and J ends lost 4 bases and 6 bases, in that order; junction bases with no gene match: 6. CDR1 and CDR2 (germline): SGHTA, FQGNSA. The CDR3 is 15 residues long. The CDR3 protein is CASSYSGSLAGELFF. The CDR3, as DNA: TGTGCCAGCAGCTATAGCGGGAGTTTAGCCGGGGAGCTGTTTTTT. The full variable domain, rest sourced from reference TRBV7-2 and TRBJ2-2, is GAGVSQSPSNKVTEKGKDVELRCDPISGHTALYWYRQSLGQGLEFLIYFQGNSAPDKSGLPSDRFSAERTGGSVSTLTIQRTQQEDSAVYLCASSYSGSLAGELFFGEGSRLTVL.